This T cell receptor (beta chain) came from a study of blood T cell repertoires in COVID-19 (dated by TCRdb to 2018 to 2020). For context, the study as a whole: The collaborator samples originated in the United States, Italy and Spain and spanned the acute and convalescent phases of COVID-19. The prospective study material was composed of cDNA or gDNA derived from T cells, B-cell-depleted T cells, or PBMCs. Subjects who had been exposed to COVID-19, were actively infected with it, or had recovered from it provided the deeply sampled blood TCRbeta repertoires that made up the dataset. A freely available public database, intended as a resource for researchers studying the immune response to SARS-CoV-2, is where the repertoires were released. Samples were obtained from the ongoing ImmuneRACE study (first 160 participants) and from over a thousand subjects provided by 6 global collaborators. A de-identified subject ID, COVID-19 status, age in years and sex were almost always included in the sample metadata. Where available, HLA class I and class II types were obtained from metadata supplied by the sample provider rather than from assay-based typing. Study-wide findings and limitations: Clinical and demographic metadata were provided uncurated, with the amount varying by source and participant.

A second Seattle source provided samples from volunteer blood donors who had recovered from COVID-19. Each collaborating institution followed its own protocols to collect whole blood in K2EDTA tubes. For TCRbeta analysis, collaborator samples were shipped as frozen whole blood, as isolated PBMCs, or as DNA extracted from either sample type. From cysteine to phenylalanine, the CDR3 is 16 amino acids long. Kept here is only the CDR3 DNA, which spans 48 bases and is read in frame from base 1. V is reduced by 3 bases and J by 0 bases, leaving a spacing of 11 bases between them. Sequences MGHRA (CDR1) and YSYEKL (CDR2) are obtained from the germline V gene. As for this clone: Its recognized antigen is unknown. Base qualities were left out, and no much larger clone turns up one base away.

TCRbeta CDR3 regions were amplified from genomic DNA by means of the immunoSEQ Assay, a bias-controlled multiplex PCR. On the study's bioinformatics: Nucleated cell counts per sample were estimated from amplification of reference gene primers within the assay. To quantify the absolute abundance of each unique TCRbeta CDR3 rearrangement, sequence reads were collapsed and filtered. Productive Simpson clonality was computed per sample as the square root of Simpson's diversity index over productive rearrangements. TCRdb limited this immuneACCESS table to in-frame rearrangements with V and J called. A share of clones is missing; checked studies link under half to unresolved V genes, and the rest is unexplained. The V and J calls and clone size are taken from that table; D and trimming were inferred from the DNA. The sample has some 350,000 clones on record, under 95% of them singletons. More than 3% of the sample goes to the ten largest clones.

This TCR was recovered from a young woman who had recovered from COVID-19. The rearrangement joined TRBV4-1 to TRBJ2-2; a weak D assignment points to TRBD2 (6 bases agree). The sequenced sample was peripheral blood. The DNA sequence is TGCGCCAGCAGCCATGAAAGCGGGCCGAACACCGGGGAGCTGTTTTTT. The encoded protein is CASSHESGPNTGELFF.